This T cell receptor (beta chain) was sequenced in a study of CD8+CD57+ T cells in acquired aplastic anemia. Study observations and caveats: Patient and control CD8+ Simpson's diversity was not significantly different. Patients had approximately 30 CD8+ CDR3 sequences in common with controls (the shared set).

The CDR3 runs 16 residues. V lost 4 bases and J lost 8; bases outside the gene matches: 14. Per the germline V gene, CDR1 is SGHTA and CDR2 is FQGNSA. To note about this clonotype: Its cognate antigen is unknown.

Genomic DNA provided the template from which TCR beta VDJ and CDR3 profiles were obtained. Each CDR3 protein is one row after TCRdb ran MiXCR on the reads. The sample lists approximately 250,000 distinct CDR3 sequences, 70% to 85% occurring once. The patients chosen for sequencing had shown expansion of CD8+CD57+ cells (detected by flow cytometry). Blood came from patients not yet given any therapy. Sequenced input: sorted CD4+, CD8+, or CD8+CD57+ T cells (not recorded which) from PBMCs. This receptor was obtained from a human donor with aplastic anemia. The rearrangement links TRBV7-2 to TRBJ2-1; 7 nucleotides match TRBD2. The DNA of the CDR3 is TGTGCCAGCAGCTGGGAACAAAGCGGGGAGAGCGATGAGCAGTTCTTC. Amino acid sequence: CASSWEQSGESDEQFF.